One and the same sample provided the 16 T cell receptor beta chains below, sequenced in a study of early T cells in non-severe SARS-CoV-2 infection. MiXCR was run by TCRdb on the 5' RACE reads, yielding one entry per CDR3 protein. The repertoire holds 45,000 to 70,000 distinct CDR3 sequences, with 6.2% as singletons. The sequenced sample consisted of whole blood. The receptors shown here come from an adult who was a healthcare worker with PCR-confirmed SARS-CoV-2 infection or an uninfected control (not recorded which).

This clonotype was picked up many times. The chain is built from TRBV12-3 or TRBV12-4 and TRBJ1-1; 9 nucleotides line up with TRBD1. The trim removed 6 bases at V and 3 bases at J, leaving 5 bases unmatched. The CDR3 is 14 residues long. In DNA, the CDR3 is TGTGCCAGCAGCCGGACAGGGGTGGACACTGAAGCTTTCTTT. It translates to CASSRTGVDTEAFF.

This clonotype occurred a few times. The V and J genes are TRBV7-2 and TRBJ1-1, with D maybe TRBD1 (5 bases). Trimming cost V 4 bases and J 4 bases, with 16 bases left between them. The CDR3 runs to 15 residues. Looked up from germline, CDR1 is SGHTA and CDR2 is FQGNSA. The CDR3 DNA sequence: TGTGCCAGCAGCTCAAGGACTGTCGGGGGCACTGAAGCTTTCTTT. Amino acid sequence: CASSSRTVGGTEAFF.

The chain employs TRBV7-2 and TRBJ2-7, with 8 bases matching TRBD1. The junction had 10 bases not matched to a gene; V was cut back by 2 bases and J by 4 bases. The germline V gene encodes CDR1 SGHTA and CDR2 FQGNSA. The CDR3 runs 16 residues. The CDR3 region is CASSLSRGQGGYEQYF. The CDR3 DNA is TGTGCCAGCAGCTTATCTCGCGGACAGGGTGGTTACGAGCAGTACTTC.

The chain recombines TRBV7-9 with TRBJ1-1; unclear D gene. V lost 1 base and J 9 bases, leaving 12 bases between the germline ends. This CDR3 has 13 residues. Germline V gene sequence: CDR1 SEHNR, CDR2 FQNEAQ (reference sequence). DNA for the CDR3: TGTGCCAGCAGCTTAGGAAATGATCCAAAAGCTTTCTTT. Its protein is CASSLGNDPKAFF.

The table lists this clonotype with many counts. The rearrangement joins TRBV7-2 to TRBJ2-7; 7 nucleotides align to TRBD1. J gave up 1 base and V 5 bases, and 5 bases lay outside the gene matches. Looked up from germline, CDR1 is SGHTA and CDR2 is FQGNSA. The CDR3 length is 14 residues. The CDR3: CASSPDRASYEQYF. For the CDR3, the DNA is TGTGCCAGCAGCCCTGACAGGGCATCCTACGAGCAGTACTTC. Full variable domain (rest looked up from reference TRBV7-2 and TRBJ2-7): GAGVSQSPSNKVTEKGKDVELRCDPISGHTALYWYRQSLGQGLEFLIYFQGNSAPDKSGLPSDRFSAERTGGSVSTLTIQRTQQEDSAVYLCASSPDRASYEQYFGPGTRLTVT.

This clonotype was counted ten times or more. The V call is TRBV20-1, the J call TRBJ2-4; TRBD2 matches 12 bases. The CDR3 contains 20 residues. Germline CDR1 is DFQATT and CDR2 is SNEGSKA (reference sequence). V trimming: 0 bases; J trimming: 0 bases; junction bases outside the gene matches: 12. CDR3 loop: CSARDPGLAGTNRAKNIQYF. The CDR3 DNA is TGCAGTGCTAGAGACCCCGGACTAGCGGGGACTAACAGAGCCAAAAACATTCAGTACTTC.

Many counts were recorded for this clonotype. CDR3 sequence (DNA): TGTGCCAGCAGCCCCCGTCGGCAGATGAACACTGAAGCTTTCTTT. It translates to CASSPRRQMNTEAFF. The chain is built from TRBV3-1 and TRBJ1-1; D gene ambiguous. This CDR3 has 15 residues. V shed 4 bases and J shed 0 bases, with 12 bases lying between them. Germline CDR1 reads LGHDT; CDR2 reads YNNKEL (reference sequence).

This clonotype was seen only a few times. As DNA, the CDR3 is TGTGCCAGCAGTGAAACGACAGGGAATAGCAATCAGCCCCAGCATTTT. Residues: CASSETTGNSNQPQHF. The chain uses TRBV6-1 and TRBJ1-5; 7 bases align to TRBD1. Germline CDR1 is MNHNS and CDR2 is SASEGT. This CDR3 comprises 16 residues. After removal of 2 bases from V and 0 bases from J, the junction contained 4 bases not matched to a gene.

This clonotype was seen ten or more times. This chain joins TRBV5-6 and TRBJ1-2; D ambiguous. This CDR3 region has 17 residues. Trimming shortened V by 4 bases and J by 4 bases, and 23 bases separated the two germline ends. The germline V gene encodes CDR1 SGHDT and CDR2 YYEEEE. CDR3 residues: CASSPLRSGKVLYGYTF. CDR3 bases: TGTGCCAGCAGCCCGTTAAGGAGTGGAAAGGTTCTCTATGGCTACACCTTC.

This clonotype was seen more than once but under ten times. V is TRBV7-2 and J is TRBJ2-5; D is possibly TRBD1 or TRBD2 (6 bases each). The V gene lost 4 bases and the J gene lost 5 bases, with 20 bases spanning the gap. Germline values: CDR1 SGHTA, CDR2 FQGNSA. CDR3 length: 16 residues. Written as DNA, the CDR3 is TGTGCCAGCAGCTACGGAGATTGGGGGGCCCGGGAGACCCAGTACTTC. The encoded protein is CASSYGDWGARETQYF.

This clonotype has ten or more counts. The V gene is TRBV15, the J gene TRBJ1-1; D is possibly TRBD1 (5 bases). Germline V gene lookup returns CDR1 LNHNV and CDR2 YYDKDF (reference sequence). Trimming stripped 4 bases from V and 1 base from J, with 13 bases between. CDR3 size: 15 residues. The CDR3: CATSMPGTANTEAFF. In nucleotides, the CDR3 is TGTGCCACCAGCATGCCGGGGACGGCGAACACTGAAGCTTTCTTT.

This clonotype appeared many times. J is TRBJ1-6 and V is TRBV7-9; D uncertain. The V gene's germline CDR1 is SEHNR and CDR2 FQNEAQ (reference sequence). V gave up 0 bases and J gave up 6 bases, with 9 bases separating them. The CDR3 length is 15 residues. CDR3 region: CASSLAGRPNSPLHF. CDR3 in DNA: TGTGCCAGCAGCTTAGCAGGTCGCCCTAATTCACCCCTCCACTTT.

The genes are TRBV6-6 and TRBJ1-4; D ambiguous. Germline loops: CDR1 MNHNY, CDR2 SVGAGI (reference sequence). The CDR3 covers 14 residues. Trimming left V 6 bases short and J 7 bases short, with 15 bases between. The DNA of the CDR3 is TGTGCCAGCAGCCTCTCTGAGACGACTGAAAAACTGTTTTTT. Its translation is CASSLSETTEKLFF.

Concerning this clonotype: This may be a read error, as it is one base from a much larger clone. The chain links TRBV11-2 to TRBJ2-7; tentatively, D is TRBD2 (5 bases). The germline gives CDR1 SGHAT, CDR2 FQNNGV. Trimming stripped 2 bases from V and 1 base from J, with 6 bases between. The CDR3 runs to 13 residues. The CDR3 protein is CASSLRGSYEQYF. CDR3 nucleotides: TGTGCCAGCAGCTTACGGGGTTCCTACGAGCAGTACTTC.

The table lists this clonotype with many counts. The chain's CDR3 is CASSIGTSRNNEQFF. The CDR3 coding sequence is TGTGCCAGCAGCATCGGGACTAGCAGAAACAATGAGCAGTTCTTC. The V call is TRBV7-2, the J call TRBJ2-1, with 9 bases matching TRBD2. The germline V gene has CDR1 SGHTA and CDR2 FQGNSA. V lost 5 bases, J lost 5 bases, and 7 bases stayed unmatched. The CDR3 covers 15 residues.

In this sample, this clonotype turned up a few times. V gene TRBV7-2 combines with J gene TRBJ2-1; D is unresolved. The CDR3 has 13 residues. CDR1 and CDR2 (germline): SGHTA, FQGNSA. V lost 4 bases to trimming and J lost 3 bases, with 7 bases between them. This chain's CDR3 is CASSSESYNEQFF. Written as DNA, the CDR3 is TGTGCCAGCAGCTCTGAGAGCTACAATGAGCAGTTCTTC. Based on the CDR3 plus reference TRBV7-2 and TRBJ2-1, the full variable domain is GAGVSQSPSNKVTEKGKDVELRCDPISGHTALYWYRQSLGQGLEFLIYFQGNSAPDKSGLPSDRFSAERTGGSVSTLTIQRTQQEDSAVYLCASSSESYNEQFFGPGTRLTVL.